This TCR beta chain originates from a study of shared clonotypes between healthy human individuals. Participating donors were healthy, HIV-negative adults free of recent acute infections or vaccinations. Trimming took 7 bases from V and 8 from J; bases not matched to a gene: 11. Germline assignment: CDR1 MNHNY and CDR2 SVGAGI (reference sequence). This CDR3 contains 14 residues. Per sorted-subset replicate PCR, input was about 180 ng DNA, representing tens of thousands of T cell genomes. Produced via immunoSEQ multiplex PCR; TCRdb's table is partial and in-frame only. The sample has some 2.4 million clones, 80% to 95% seen once.

The receptor's source is a man aged 18 to 29 in good health. Some clones in this sample may be carry-over from other donors' samples. The sequenced sample consisted of naive CD4+ T cells from PBMCs. Subset meaning: CD45RA+ positively selected. The chain is built from TRBV6-6 and TRBJ2-1, with 7 bases lining up with TRBD2. In nucleotides, the CDR3 is TGTGCCAGCAACGGCGGGAGAGTTTCTGATGAGCAGTTCTTC. Translating it yields CASNGGRVSDEQFF.